A selection of T cell receptor beta chains follows, all from one sample in a study of shared clonotypes between healthy human individuals. Using immunoSEQ multiplex PCR, the repertoire was profiled, and TCRdb retains in-frame clones only, with some absent. The repertoire holds over 750,000 clones, roughly 96% seen once, with about 0.21% in the top ten. The specimen sequenced was naive CD8+ T cells sorted from blood. The origin of the receptors is a man aged 25-45 years in good health. Each CDR3 is given with its conserved first and last residue. D genes are given only for firm matches. Clone size is shown for a subset of rows, as once, few, many or a class of expanded clone.

clone size,V gene,J gene,D gene,CDR3 DNA,CDR3 protein
.,TRBV19,TRBJ2-1,.,TGTGCCAGTAGGCCCTCGGAGGGGGCGTTCAATGAGCAGTTCTTC,CASRPSEGAFNEQFF
.,TRBV27,TRBJ2-7,TRBD2,TGTGCCAGCACCAAAACCGGACTAGCGGCCCTGAGCTCCTACGAGCAGTACTTC,CASTKTGLAALSSYEQYF
once,TRBV18,TRBJ2-2,TRBD2,TGTGCCAGCTCAACCAGCGGGAGTGGGACCGGGGAGCTGTTTTTT,CASSTSGSGTGELFF
.,TRBV27,TRBJ2-7,TRBD1,TGTGCCAGCAGTGGGACAGCCACCTACGAGCAGTACTTC,CASSGTATYEQYF
.,TRBV30,TRBJ2-3,TRBD1,TGTGCCTGGAGCCCCGCGGACAGGGGTGCCACAGATACGCAGTATTTT,CAWSPADRGATDTQYF
.,TRBV4-3,TRBJ1-2,.,TGCGCCAGCAGCCAAGATCCGGGGGCGCACTATGGCTACACCTTC,CASSQDPGAHYGYTF
.,TRBV5-1,TRBJ2-7,.,TGCGCCAGCAGCTTGGAGCTGGTTCGCGACGAGCAGTACTTC,CASSLELVRDEQYF
.,TRBV9,TRBJ2-7,.,TGTGCCAGCAGCGTAGTTGGGGGTCAAGGTGGCGAGCAGTACTTC,CASSVVGGQGGEQYF
.,TRBV28,TRBJ1-4,.,TGTGCCAGCAGTTTCGGGTACGGGAGTGAAAAACTGTTTTTT,CASSFGYGSEKLFF
.,TRBV29-1,TRBJ1-1,.,TGCAGCGTGGTGAACAGGGAGGGTCTTGCTGAAGCTTTCTTT,CSVVNREGLAEAFF
.,TRBV18,TRBJ1-1,TRBD1,TGTGCCAGCTCACCACGTCCCGACAGGGGAGAGACTGAAGCTTTCTTT,CASSPRPDRGETEAFF
.,TRBV7-8,TRBJ1-1,.,TGTGCCAGCAGCTTAGGGCGGGCTGAAGCTTTCTTT,CASSLGRAEAFF
.,TRBV7-6,TRBJ2-5,TRBD1,TGTGCCAGCGGGACGGACAGGGCTGAGACCCAGTACTTC,CASGTDRAETQYF
.,TRBV7-9,TRBJ1-5,.,TGTGCCAGCAGCTTAGCTTCCGGAGGGAAGCATTTT,CASSLASGGKHF
.,TRBV27,TRBJ2-7,.,TGTGCCAGCAGTCCAAACAGGTACGAGCAGTACTTC,CASSPNRYEQYF
.,TRBV5-4,TRBJ2-5,TRBD1,TGTGCCAGCAGTTGGACAGGGGAGGAGACCCAGTACTTC,CASSWTGEETQYF
.,TRBV5-5,TRBJ2-7,.,TGTGCCAGCAGCTTGGAGCCCCCCTACGAGCAGTACTTC,CASSLEPPYEQYF
.,TRBV7-2,TRBJ1-2,.,TGTGCCAGCAGCCAGGGCAACTATGGCTACACCTTC,CASSQGNYGYTF
.,TRBV10-2,TRBJ2-7,TRBD1,TGCGCCATTAGACAGGGGGCTAGTGGGTACGAGCAGTACTTC,CAIRQGASGYEQYF
once,TRBV9,TRBJ2-2,TRBD1,TGTGCCAGCAGCGCGACAGGGGCCGGGGAGCTGTTTTTT,CASSATGAGELFF
.,TRBV27,TRBJ2-3,TRBD2,TGTGCCAGCAGTTCCCTGACTAGCGCAGCCGAAAATACGCAGTATTTT,CASSSLTSAAENTQYF
.,TRBV7-9,TRBJ1-1,.,TGTGCCAGCAGCCCCTCTCCGGGACACTCTGCTTTCTTT,CASSPSPGHSAFF
.,TRBV4-1,TRBJ2-1,TRBD1,TGCGCCAGCAGCCGGGACAGCTCCTCCTACAATGAGCAGTTCTTC,CASSRDSSSYNEQFF
.,TRBV7-2,TRBJ2-1,TRBD1,TGTGCCAGCAGCTTCCCCCCCACAGGGGGCCCCTACAATGAGCAGTTCTTC,CASSFPPTGGPYNEQFF
once,TRBV29-1,TRBJ2-3,TRBD1,TGCAGCGCCACCTCATGGACAGGGGGCTCGACAGATACGCAGTATTTT,CSATSWTGGSTDTQYF
.,TRBV5-1,TRBJ2-7,TRBD2,TGCGCCAGCAGCCCATGGACTAGCGGGAGGTCTGACGAGCAGTACTTC,CASSPWTSGRSDEQYF
.,TRBV5-4,TRBJ2-3,.,TGTGCCAGCAGCGGTAAGGGACGGACCAGCACAGATACGCAGTATTTT,CASSGKGRTSTDTQYF
.,TRBV20-1,TRBJ2-1,.,TGCAGTGCTTGGCTTCGTAATGAGCAGTTCTTC,CSAWLRNEQFF
few,TRBV27,TRBJ2-1,.,TGTGCCAGCGCCCCCAGCGCGGGTAGCTCCTACAATGAGCAGTTCTTC,CASAPSAGSSYNEQFF
.,TRBV21-1,TRBJ2-7,.,TGTGCCAGCAGCCACCACGGGACAGGGGTCTACGAGCAGTACTTC,CASSHHGTGVYEQYF
.,TRBV7-6,TRBJ2-7,TRBD2,TGTGCCAGCAGCGCGGGACTAGCGGGTGGCCACGAGCAGTACTTC,CASSAGLAGGHEQYF
.,TRBV11-2,TRBJ2-1,TRBD2,TGTGCCAGCAGCTTAGTACTAGCGGGGATCGACAATGAGCAGTTCTTC,CASSLVLAGIDNEQFF
few,TRBV15,TRBJ1-5,TRBD1,TGTGCCACGGGGTGGGACAGGTTTCAGCCCCAGCATTTT,CATGWDRFQPQHF
.,TRBV5-1,TRBJ2-7,TRBD1,TGCGCCAGCAGCTTGGAACAGGGGGTTTTCTACGAGCAGTACTTC,CASSLEQGVFYEQYF
once,TRBV5-1,TRBJ2-1,TRBD1,TGCGCCACCCAGGACAGGGACGATCCATTTAGACCCAATGAGCAGTTCTTC,CATQDRDDPFRPNEQFF
.,TRBV27,TRBJ2-5,TRBD2,TGTGCCAGCAGTTTATCTAGCGGGAGGTGGGAAGAGACCCAGTACTTC,CASSLSSGRWEETQYF